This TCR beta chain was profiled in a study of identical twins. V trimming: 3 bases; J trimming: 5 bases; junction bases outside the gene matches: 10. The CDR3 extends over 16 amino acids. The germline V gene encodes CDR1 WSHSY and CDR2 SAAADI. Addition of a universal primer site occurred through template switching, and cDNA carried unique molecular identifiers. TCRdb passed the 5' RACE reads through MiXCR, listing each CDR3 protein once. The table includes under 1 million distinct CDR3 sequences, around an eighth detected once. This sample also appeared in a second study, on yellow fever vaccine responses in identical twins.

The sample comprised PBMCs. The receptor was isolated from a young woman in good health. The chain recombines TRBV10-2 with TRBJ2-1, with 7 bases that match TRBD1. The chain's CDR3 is CASSEIPGQKNNEQFF. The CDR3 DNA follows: TGCGCCAGCAGTGAAATCCCGGGACAGAAAAACAATGAGCAGTTCTTC.